The rows below give T cell receptor beta chains drawn from one sample of a study of a mutant IDH1 vaccine in newly diagnosed glioma. Some clones are missing from TCRdb's copy, which holds only in-frame ones; the method was immunoSEQ multiplex PCR. Of under 45,000 clones in the sample, roughly 82% were seen once. The antigens for these receptors are not known. Source: PBMCs, taken from a glioma patient whose treatment included an IDH1 peptide vaccine. These receptors originate from a man younger than 35 with glioma. Some clones in this sample may be carry-over from other donors' samples. The CDR3 runs from the conserved cysteine through the conserved F or W. D genes are given only for firm matches. A clone size is listed for some rows: how often the clone was seen (once, few, many), or a class if it is expanded.

TRBV5-6	.	TRBJ2-3	.	TGTGCCAGCAGCTTGGACCACACAGATACGCAGTATTTT	CASSLDHTDTQYF
TRBV13	.	TRBJ1-2	.	TGTGCCAGCACCTTAAACTATGGCTACACCTTC	CASTLNYGYTF
TRBV6-6	.	TRBJ2-7	.	TGTGCCAGCAGTCTCACTAGGTACGAGCAGTACTTC	CASSLTRYEQYF
TRBV5-1	.	TRBJ2-7	.	TGCGCCAGCAGCTTGGACAGGGGAGGGTACGAGCAGTACTTC	CASSLDRGGYEQYF
TRBV9	once	TRBJ1-1	.	TGTGCCAGCAGCGTAGCCGGGAACACTGAAGCTTTCTTT	CASSVAGNTEAFF
TRBV29-1	.	TRBJ1-5	.	TGCAGCGTTGAAGATCACGCGGGGCAGCCCCAGCATTTT	CSVEDHAGQPQHF
TRBV9	.	TRBJ2-2	TRBD2	TGTGCCAGCAGGATGGGTAGCGGGTCCCACGGGGCCGGGGAGCTGTTTTTT	CASRMGSGSHGAGELFF
TRBV30	.	TRBJ2-2	.	TGTGCCTCGGACAGACAATATCTCCCCGGGGAGCTGTTTTTT	CASDRQYLPGELFF
TRBV30	.	TRBJ2-1	TRBD1	TGTGCCTGGAGTGTAATGGACAGGGGGCTCGGGGAGCAGTTCTTC	CAWSVMDRGLGEQFF
TRBV19	.	TRBJ2-2	.	TGTGCCAGTAGTATAGATCAGGTTGAGGGGTTGGGCACCGGGGAGCTGTTTTTT	CASSIDQVEGLGTGELFF
TRBV5-4	.	TRBJ1-2	.	TGTGCCAGCAGTCATGTACGGACCCTTGAACACGGCTACACCTTC	CASSHVRTLEHGYTF
TRBV4-3	.	TRBJ2-7	TRBD1	TGCGCCAGCAGCCAGAAAGGGGTTGGACAGGGGACCTACGAGCAGTACTTC	CASSQKGVGQGTYEQYF
TRBV4-1	.	TRBJ2-7	.	TGCGCCAGCAGCCAAGAGGAGGACACCAGCTCCTACGAGCAGTACTTC	CASSQEEDTSSYEQYF
TRBV30	.	TRBJ2-3	TRBD2	TGTGCCTGGGTTGGGACTAGCGTATACCGGGATACGCAGTATTTT	CAWVGTSVYRDTQYF
TRBV5-4	few	TRBJ2-5	TRBD2	TGTGCCAGCAGCCGAGGACTAGCGGGGGGGGCGGAGACCCAGTACTTC	CASSRGLAGGAETQYF
TRBV10-2	.	TRBJ1-1	.	TGCGCCAGCAGGTCGGCCAAGAACACTGAAGCTTTCTTT	CASRSAKNTEAFF